A single sample is the source of the 18 T cell receptor beta chains below, sequenced in a study of Graves' ophthalmopathy and Graves' hyperthyroidism (dated by TCRdb to 2016 to 2018). Sequenced using an Illumina HiSeq 2000. For repertoire sequencing, the TCR beta CDR3 regions were amplified from RNA transcripts. A first-round RT-PCR used HTBI primers with the Qiagen OneStep RT-PCR kit, followed by a second-round multiplex PCR, size selection and purification. TCRdb reran the public reads through fastp at Q25 and MiXCR, keeping productive beta chains. Rows with a matching CDR3 protein are joined into one entry that keeps the most common DNA and genes. This sample lists fewer than 650,000 distinct CDR3 sequences; about a fifth were detected once. Together, the top ten hold approximately 6.9% of the sample. The material sequenced was peripheral blood. The receptors were sampled from a woman in her late teens or twenties with stable Graves' hyperthyroidism. Some clones in this sample may be carry-over from other donors' samples. Donor details come from another sample of the same person, matched by shared clones.

This clonotype was observed at least ten times. The genes are TRBV20-1 and TRBJ2-5; 11 bases agree with TRBD2. In germline, CDR1 is DFQATT, CDR2 SNEGSKA (reference sequence). The CDR3 runs 18 residues. V lost 0 bases and J lost 4; bases outside the gene matches: 13. CDR3 nucleotide sequence: TGCAGTGCTAGAGAACAGACTAGCGGGGCCATCTGGGGAGAGACCCAGTACTTC. Protein: CSAREQTSGAIWGETQYF.

There are many counts of this clonotype. The rearrangement joins TRBV6-5 to TRBJ1-1; a weak D match, TRBD1 (5 bases). Trimming removed 4 bases from V and 5 bases from J, with 14 bases in between. CDR1 MNHEY and CDR2 SVGAGI come from the germline V gene. The CDR3 spans 14 residues. CDR3 loop: CASSSGLARTEAFF. CDR3 nucleotide sequence: TGTGCCAGCAGTTCGGGACTGGCGAGGACTGAAGCTTTCTTT.

This clonotype was recorded many times. V is TRBV28 and J is TRBJ2-7; no firm D call. Trimming took 2 bases from V and 7 from J, leaving 9 bases between them. Germline values: CDR1 MDHEN, CDR2 SYDVKM. This CDR3 comprises 12 residues. The CDR3 here is CASSLGLQEQYF. Written as DNA, the CDR3 is TGTGCCAGCAGTTTAGGGCTTCAAGAGCAGTACTTC. Together with reference TRBV28 and TRBJ2-7, the CDR3 gives the full variable domain: DVKVTQSSRYLVKRTGEKVFLECVQDMDHENMFWYRQDPGLGLRLIYFSYDVKMKEKGDIPEGYSVSREKKERFSLILESASTNQTSMYLCASSLGLQEQYFGPGTRLTVT.

This clonotype was counted at least ten times. The chain couples TRBV19 to TRBJ1-6, with D unresolved. The CDR3 spans 14 residues. Germline V gene sequence: CDR1 LNHDA, CDR2 SQIVND (reference sequence). The V gene lost 3 bases and the J gene lost 9 bases, with 12 bases spanning the gap. CDR3 sequence reads: CASSISDGISPLHF. The CDR3, as DNA: TGTGCCAGTAGTATCTCGGACGGAATTTCACCCCTCCACTTT.

The V gene is TRBV6-1, the J gene TRBJ2-7; 7 bases are shared with TRBD1. The CDR3 sequence is 15 residues long. CDR1 is MNHNS, CDR2 SASEGT, per germline. J was trimmed by 4 bases and V by 8 bases; bases with no gene match: 14. The CDR3 spells CASGFAGTVGYEQYF. CDR3 in DNA: TGTGCCAGCGGATTCGCCGGGACAGTGGGATACGAGCAGTACTTC.

V and J are TRBV6-1 and TRBJ2-7; the D gene is possibly TRBD1 (6 bases). The germline V gene has CDR1 MNHNS and CDR2 SASEGT. The V end was cut by 2 bases, the J end by 7 bases, with 12 bases between. This CDR3 has 13 residues. The CDR3 loop is CASSENRDWEQYF. The CDR3 nucleotides read TGTGCCAGCAGTGAAAACAGGGATTGGGAGCAGTACTTC.

This clonotype has only one observation. The CDR3 loop is CASSYLVSPNTGELFF. The CDR3 nucleotides read TGTGCCAGCAGTTACCTCGTCAGCCCGAACACCGGGGAGCTGTTTTTT. This chain joins TRBV6-2 or TRBV6-3 and TRBJ2-2; D not certain. Germline CDR1 reads MNHEY; CDR2 reads SVGEGT. This CDR3 is 16 amino acids long. Trimming took 2 bases from V and 0 from J, leaving 10 bases between them.

This clonotype was counted a single time. This chain joins TRBV18 and TRBJ1-1; 9 bases align to TRBD1. The germline V gene encodes CDR1 KGHSH and CDR2 LQKENI. Trimming cost V 5 bases and J 3 bases; bases outside gene matches: 7. CDR3 length: 15 residues. This CDR3 is CASSKGQGRDTEAFF. The CDR3 DNA is TGTGCCAGCTCAAAAGGACAGGGGAGGGACACTGAAGCTTTCTTT.

This clonotype was seen at least ten times. V gene TRBV7-3 combines with J gene TRBJ1-3; 8 bases fit TRBD1. The CDR3 is made up of 16 amino acids. Looked up from germline, CDR1 is SGHTA and CDR2 is FQGTGA. V was pared by 2 bases and J by 0 bases, with 3 bases of the junction left unmatched. The CDR3 is CASSLSGTGSGNTIYF. In DNA, the CDR3 is TGTGCCAGCAGCTTATCAGGGACAGGCTCTGGAAACACCATATATTTT.

This clonotype was detected a few times. The V and J genes are TRBV29-1 and TRBJ1-1; 7 positions match TRBD1. V gave up 4 bases and J gave up 0 bases; unmatched junction bases: 8. The germline V gene has CDR1 SQVTM and CDR2 ANQGSEA. CDR3 size: 15 residues. CDR3 in DNA: TGCAGCGTTGTCTTGACAGGGATGATGAACACTGAAGCTTTCTTT. Amino acids: CSVVLTGMMNTEAFF.

The chain has TRBV27 and TRBJ1-6, with D possibly matching TRBD1 (5 bases). CDR3 size: 14 residues. Trimming shortened V by 4 bases and J by 9 bases, and 13 bases separated the two germline ends. Germline loops: CDR1 MNHEY, CDR2 SMNVEV (reference sequence). The CDR3 loop is CASSSWQGSSPLHF. CDR3 coding DNA: TGTGCCAGCAGTTCGTGGCAGGGTAGTTCACCCCTCCACTTT.

This clonotype was recorded many times. The chain joins TRBV11-2 to TRBJ2-5, with 8 positions matching TRBD2. The germline CDR1 and CDR2 sequences are SGHAT and FQNNGV. The CDR3 extends over 17 amino acids. The trim removed 1 base at V and 2 bases at J, leaving 9 bases unmatched. Written as DNA, the CDR3 is TGTGCCAGCAGCTTAGGACTCGCGGGGGGTAGACAAGAGACCCAGTACTTC. This translates into CASSLGLAGGRQETQYF.

This clonotype appeared many times. J is TRBJ1-2 and V is TRBV7-2; D gene uncertain. This CDR3 is built from 14 residues. CDR1 SGHTA and CDR2 FQGNSA come from the germline V gene. Trimming shortened V by 1 base and J by 6 bases, and 12 bases separated the two germline ends. In DNA form, the CDR3 reads TGTGCCAGCAGCTTAGACGGACGTACGGATGGCTACACCTTC. The encoded protein is CASSLDGRTDGYTF.

This clonotype was counted ten times or more. CDR3 in DNA: TGTGCCAGTAAAAAATCGACCGGGACGGCTGAAGCTTTCTTT. Its protein is CASKKSTGTAEAFF. This chain links TRBV19 with TRBJ1-1, with D perhaps TRBD1 (5 bases). Germline values: CDR1 LNHDA, CDR2 SQIVND (reference sequence). Trimming removed 7 bases from V and 6 bases from J, with 18 bases in between. The CDR3 length is 14 residues.

This clonotype was recorded many times. The chain employs TRBV27 and TRBJ1-2, with D possibly being TRBD1 (5 bases). CDR3 size: 16 residues. CDR1 MNHEY and CDR2 SMNVEV come from the germline V gene (reference sequence). Trimming left V 4 bases short and J 4 bases short, with 19 bases between. CDR3 DNA: TGTGCCAGCAGTTCCCTCTCGGGGGGGGGGACCTATGGCTACACCTTC. Translation gives CASSSLSGGGTYGYTF.

This clonotype came up once. The chain carries TRBV28 and TRBJ1-1; D not resolved. This CDR3 is 14 amino acids long. Germline CDR1 and CDR2: MDHEN and SYDVKM. The germline V and J ends were trimmed by 7 bases and 4 bases, with 16 bases remaining between them. The chain's CDR3 is CASITFSPPTEAFF. The CDR3 DNA reads TGTGCCAGCATTACCTTTTCCCCGCCCACTGAAGCTTTCTTT.

This clonotype showed up many times. The rearrangement uses TRBV12-3 or TRBV12-4 and TRBJ2-7; no firm D call. The CDR3 covers 12 residues. Trimming stripped 6 bases from V and 4 bases from J, with 10 bases between. As DNA, the CDR3 is TGTGCCAGCAGCCGGGTCGTGTACGAGCAGTACTTC. It encodes CASSRVVYEQYF.

This clonotype appeared many times. CDR3 protein: CASSYDGTEAFF. Written as DNA, the CDR3 is TGTGCCAGCAGTTATGACGGGACTGAAGCTTTCTTT. The gene calls are TRBV6-5 and TRBJ1-1, with D unresolved. Germline loops: CDR1 MNHEY, CDR2 SVGAGI. The CDR3 is made up of 12 amino acids. The V and J ends lost 3 bases and 5 bases respectively, with 7 bases between them.